This T cell receptor (beta chain) came from a study of T cell responses to AZD1222 COVID-19 vaccine (dated by TCRdb to the early 2020s). Background on the whole study: AZD1222 recipients whose second dose came at about 4 weeks and those whose second dose came at about 12 weeks were combined into one group, since spike-specific TCR depth and breadth did not differ between the two schedules. Enrollment into the trials was organized by age into subgroups of 18-55, 56-69 and 70-plus years, and those subgroups contained roughly 150, 30 and 60 TCR-sequenced participants, respectively. TCR sequencing covered 233 trial participants: 200 to 220 given two doses of AZD1222 and about 26 given two doses of MenACWY control vaccine.

The CDR3 regions of human TCRbeta chains were subjected to immunosequencing. As for how the authors treated the data: TCRs in the repertoires were compared against a reference library of SARS-CoV-2-specific TCRs that had been generated with the MIRA antigen-specificity platform. Breadth was defined as the fraction of unique TCRs that were SARS-CoV-2-associated. Depth was defined as the fraction of total T cells that were SARS-CoV-2-associated. Each spike-specific TCR was assigned to its reactive spike region and to a CD4 or CD8 class using the MIRA data. Log10-transformed breadth and depth values were compared by one-way ANOVA with Sidak's multiple comparisons tests. TCRdb retrieved this table from immuneACCESS and kept in-frame rearrangements only. Not all clones are present; in checked studies, unresolved V genes account for under half, and no reason is known for the remainder. Clonal size and the V and J genes are those of that table, whereas D and trimming came from the DNA. This sample lists about 99,000 clones; roughly nine tenths were detected once. Of the sample, roughly an eighth falls within the top ten clones.

About this clone itself: The antigen this receptor binds is unknown. Per-base qualities were not stored, and no clone one base away is much larger.

What the study reported, not specific to this receptor: Most participants were white British and females outnumbered males, and the authors suggested that clonal diversity may have been underestimated. In the small 56-69-year group, the increase in depth fell short of significance, most likely because of low power. After two AZD1222 doses, spike-specific TCR breadth and depth were significantly higher than at day 0 and than in MenACWY recipients. Conclusions about previously exposed vaccinees are limited, since just 5 or 6 AZD1222 recipients were seropositive for SARS-CoV-2 at baseline. Because no samples from the day 14 peak response were available, repertoires could be characterized only after the peak T cell response. Vaccine-associated CD4 TCRs spanned the whole spike protein, with dominant responses in regions 160-218 and 743-854. Reportedly, close to half of the unique spike-specific TCRs recognized epitopes lying outside the regions that are mutated in the B.1.351 and B.1.1.7 variants.

Trimming accounts for 3 bases at V and 7 bases at J, while the number of junction bases matched to no gene is 7. From the germline V gene, CDR1 is MDHEN and CDR2 is SYDVKM. The CDR3, from cysteine to phenylalanine, totals 16 residues. Only the CDR3 DNA is retained, 48 bases long and in frame from the first base. The sample's time point label is to be understood as: baseline before first vaccination. Vaccinee samples came from UK trials COV001 and COV002, including a single-blind randomized controlled phase 2/3 trial of AZD1222 (ChAdOx1 nCoV-19) in healthy adults. For TCRbeta chain sequencing, PBMC samples were collected from trial participants at day 0 and at day 28 after the second dose.

This sequence originates from an adult in good health. Sequenced material: peripheral blood, taken on day 0 of AZD1222 vaccination. The V and J genes are TRBV28 and TRBJ2-1; 12 nucleotides in the junction match TRBD2. At the DNA level, the sequence is TGTGCCAGCAGTTTTTATCTAGCGGGAGGGTGGAATGAGCAGTTCTTC. Its protein product is CASSFYLAGGWNEQFF.